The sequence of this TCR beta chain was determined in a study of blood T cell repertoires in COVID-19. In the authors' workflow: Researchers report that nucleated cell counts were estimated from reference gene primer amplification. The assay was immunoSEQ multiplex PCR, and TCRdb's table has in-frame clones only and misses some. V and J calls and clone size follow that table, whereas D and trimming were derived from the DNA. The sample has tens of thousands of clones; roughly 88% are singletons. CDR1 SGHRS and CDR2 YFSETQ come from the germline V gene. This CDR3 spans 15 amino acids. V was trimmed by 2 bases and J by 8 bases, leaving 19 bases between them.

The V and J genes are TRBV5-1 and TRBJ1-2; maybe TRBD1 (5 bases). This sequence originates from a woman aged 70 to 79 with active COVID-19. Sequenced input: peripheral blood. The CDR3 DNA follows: TGCGCCAGCAGCTTCGGGGGACCCGGTATCAGCGGCTACACCTTC. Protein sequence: CASSFGGPGISGYTF.